This TCR beta chain was retrieved from a study of OX40 agonist ivuxolimab in advanced cancers. Here immunoSEQ multiplex PCR was the method, and the copy in TCRdb shows in-frame clones only, minus some. Of 42,000 or so clones listed, roughly 77% were seen once; the top ten hold 2% to 3%. J was trimmed by 7 bases and V by 3 bases; bases with no gene match: 4. This CDR3 is 14 amino acids long. Germline V lookup: CDR1 SGHTS, CDR2 YDEGEE. The chain couples TRBV5-8 to TRBJ1-2; TRBD1 aligns across 12 bases. The sequenced sample was CD4+ or CD8+ T cells sorted from blood, obtained in a trial of the OX40 agonist ivuxolimab. The TCR was taken from an adult with an advanced solid tumor such as melanoma, head and neck, liver or kidney cancer. This CDR3 is CASSSGQGAGGYTF. The CDR3 region has the DNA TGTGCCAGCAGCTCGGGACAGGGGGCTGGTGGCTACACCTTC.